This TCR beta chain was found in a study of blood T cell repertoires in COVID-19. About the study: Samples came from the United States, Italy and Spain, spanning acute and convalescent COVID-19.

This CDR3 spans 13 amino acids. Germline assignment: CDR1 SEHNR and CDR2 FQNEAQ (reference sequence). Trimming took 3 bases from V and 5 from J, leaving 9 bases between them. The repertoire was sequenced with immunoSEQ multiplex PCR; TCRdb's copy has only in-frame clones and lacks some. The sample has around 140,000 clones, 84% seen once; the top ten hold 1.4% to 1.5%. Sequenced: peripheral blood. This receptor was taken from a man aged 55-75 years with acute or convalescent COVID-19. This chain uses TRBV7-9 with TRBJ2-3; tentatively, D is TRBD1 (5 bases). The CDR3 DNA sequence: TGTGCCAGCAGCTTCACAACAGGAGATACGCAGTATTTT. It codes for CASSFTTGDTQYF. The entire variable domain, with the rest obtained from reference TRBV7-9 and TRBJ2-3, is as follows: DTGVSQNPRHKITKRGQNVTFRCDPISEHNRLYWYRQTLGQGPEFLTYFQNEAQLEKSRLLSDRFSAERPKGSFSTLEIQRTEQGDSAMYLCASSFTTGDTQYFGPGTRLTVL.